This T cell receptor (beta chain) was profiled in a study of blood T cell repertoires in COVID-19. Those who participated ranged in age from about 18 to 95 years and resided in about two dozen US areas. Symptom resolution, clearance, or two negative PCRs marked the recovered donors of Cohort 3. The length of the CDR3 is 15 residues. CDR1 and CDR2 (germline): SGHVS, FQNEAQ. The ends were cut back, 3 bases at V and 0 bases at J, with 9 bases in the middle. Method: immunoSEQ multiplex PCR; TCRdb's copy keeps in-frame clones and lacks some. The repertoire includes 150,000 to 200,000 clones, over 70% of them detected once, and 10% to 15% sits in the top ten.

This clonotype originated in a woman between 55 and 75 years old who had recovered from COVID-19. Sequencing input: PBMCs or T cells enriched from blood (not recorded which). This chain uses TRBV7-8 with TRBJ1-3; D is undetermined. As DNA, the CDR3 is TGTGCCAGCAGCTTCAACAGCCTCTCTGGAAACACCATATATTTT. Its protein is CASSFNSLSGNTIYF.